This T cell receptor (beta chain) was sequenced in a study of beta chain features in type 1 diabetes. Study outcomes and limitations: In all four CD4+ subsets, TCRB CDR3 length was significantly, moderately reduced in type 1 diabetes. In cDNA sequencing, cells with high TCR expression could be over-represented.

Per the germline V gene, CDR1 is SGDLS and CDR2 is YYNGEE. The V and J ends lost 4 bases and 0 bases, in that order; junction bases with no gene match: 3. The CDR3 is made up of 15 amino acids. Regarding this clone: Its cognate antigen is unknown.

Expressed TCRB transcripts were sequenced, since all the RNA that had been isolated was reverse transcribed. Method: immunoSEQ multiplex PCR; TCRdb's copy keeps in-frame clones and lacks some. The table shows some 250,000 clones, with 11% occurring only once. The sequencing sample was made of naive CD4+ T cells from blood. The TCR was taken from a young man with type 1 diabetes. V is TRBV9 and J is TRBJ2-1, with TRBD2 matching 8 bases. The CDR3 protein is CASSLTSASYNEQFF. The DNA of the CDR3 is TGTGCCAGCAGCTTGACTAGCGCCTCCTACAATGAGCAGTTCTTC.